These T cell receptor beta chains were read from a single sample in a study of spatial heterogeneity in lung cancer. TCRdb analysed the 5' RACE reads with MiXCR anew, one entry per CDR3 protein. Of about 9,400 distinct CDR3 sequences in the sample, around 6% were seen once. The sequences come from lung tumor tissue, collected at surgery. The receptors here all came from a male donor with early-stage non-small cell lung cancer. Both conserved end residues are part of each CDR3. A D gene is named only where the DNA matches it firmly. Clone size, where shown, is once, few, many, or a class for clones that have expanded.

d_call j_call clone_size v_call cdr3_nt cdr3_aa
. TRBJ1-6 many TRBV5-1 TGCGCCAGCAGCTTGATGGAGGATTCACCCCTCCACTTT CASSLMEDSPLHF
. TRBJ2-7 . TRBV28 TGTGCCAGCAGTTTCCCGGGGGAGCAGTACTTC CASSFPGEQYF
TRBD1 TRBJ1-2 many TRBV2 TGTGCCAGCAGAGCAAGAGAGACAGGGATACTATATGGCTACACCTTC CASRARETGILYGYTF
TRBD1 TRBJ2-6 many TRBV28 TGTGCCAGCAGTTTGGGACAGGGCTTCTCTGGGGCCAACGTCCTGACTTTC CASSLGQGFSGANVLTF
. TRBJ2-3 many TRBV6-1 TGTGCCAGCAGGGAAAGGCCACAGGGTCGTGTGCCAGATACGCAGTATTTT CASRERPQGRVPDTQYF
. TRBJ1-2 medium-sized TRBV28 TGTGCCAGCAGTTCCCTGGAGGGGGTTTCTAACTATGGCTACACCTTC CASSSLEGVSNYGYTF
. TRBJ2-5 medium-sized TRBV4-1 TGCGCCAGCAGCCCGCGGAGTGGGACCCAGTACTTC CASSPRSGTQYF
. TRBJ2-1 many TRBV5-1 TGCGCCAGCAGCTTGGGTAGGGCCCAGGGCAGTGAGCAGTTCTTC CASSLGRAQGSEQFF
. TRBJ1-1 many TRBV5-6 TGTGCCAGCAGCTTGGAAAGTGGGGGGGTCCCCGCGATGGGAGCTTTCTTT CASSLESGGVPAMGAFF
. TRBJ1-4 many TRBV25-1 TGTGCCAGCAGTGAGAGTTGGGTTGGCGGAAAACTGTTTTTT CASSESWVGGKLFF
. TRBJ2-1 once TRBV3-1 TGTGCCAGCAGCCAAGAGTTGGGTCCTGGCCACAATGAGCAGTTCTTC CASSQELGPGHNEQFF
TRBD1 TRBJ2-5 large TRBV7-2 TGTGCCAGCAGCCAGACAGGGATGGAGACCCAGTACTTC CASSQTGMETQYF
. TRBJ2-3 many TRBV7-2 TGTGCCAGCAGCTCACGGGGACTCCCTTACACAGATACGCAGTATTTT CASSSRGLPYTDTQYF
. TRBJ1-3 medium-sized TRBV20-1 TGCAGTGCTAGTCTCTCGGTGTCAGCAGGAAACACCATATATTTT CSASLSVSAGNTIYF
. TRBJ1-3 many TRBV19 TGTGCCAGCATACAGGACACCATATATTTT CASIQDTIYF
. TRBJ1-4 many TRBV2 TGTGCCAGCAGAATCCGGGGGTCGGCTAATGAAAAACTGTTTTTT CASRIRGSANEKLFF
TRBD2 TRBJ2-1 many TRBV5-1 TGCGCCAGCAGCTCACTAGCGGGGTACAATGAGCAGTTCTTC CASSSLAGYNEQFF